Presented here are 3 T cell receptor beta chains from one specimen sequenced in a study of cytomegalovirus exposure and HLA in healthy donors. The protocol was immunoSEQ multiplex PCR, while the TCRdb copy is restricted to in-frame clones and leaves out a portion. The top ten hold 7.5% to 9% of the sample, which has roughly 140,000 clones, around nine tenths seen once. Specimen: PBMCs. These receptors all stem from a man in his late teens or twenties in good health and CMV-seropositive.

The chain combines TRBV9 with TRBJ2-7; D might be TRBD1 (6 bases). In germline, CDR1 is SGDLS, CDR2 YYNGEE. This CDR3 is built from 15 residues. Trimming stripped 2 bases from V and 2 bases from J, with 14 bases between. CDR3 DNA sequence: TGTGCCAGCAGCGTCTCACAGGGAACCACCTACGAGCAGTACTTC. As protein: CASSVSQGTTYEQYF.

The chain couples TRBV25-1 to TRBJ1-1; D is possibly TRBD1 (5 bases). Germline V CDR1 and CDR2: MGHDK, SYGVNS. The CDR3 consists of 13 residues. Trimming took off 7 bases at V and 4 bases at J, with 13 bases between the two ends. This CDR3 reads CASTLGGATEAFF. Written as DNA, the CDR3 is TGTGCCAGCACCCTAGGAGGGGCCACTGAAGCTTTCTTT.

The chain combines TRBV6-1 with TRBJ2-1, with 7 nucleotides matching TRBD2. This CDR3 has 15 amino acids. Germline lookup yields CDR1 MNHNS and CDR2 SASEGT. V lost 3 bases, J lost 3 bases, and 5 bases stayed unmatched. The CDR3 sequence is CASSDRLADYNEQFF. The CDR3 nucleotides read TGTGCCAGCAGTGATCGTCTAGCGGACTACAATGAGCAGTTCTTC.